Each of the 15 T cell receptor beta chains below was sequenced from the same sample in a study of blood T cells in healthy people across ages. It was with a sample-barcoded 5' primer and a J-beta primer mix that a second PCR of about 6 to 12 cycles was run. TCRdb re-called the 5' RACE reads through MiXCR, storing one row per CDR3 protein. The sample has hundreds of thousands of distinct CDR3 sequences; around two fifths are singletons. The sequenced sample was blood. All receptors come from a man older than 75 in good health.

V and J are TRBV6-5 and TRBJ2-7, with D possibly TRBD1 on 6 matching bases. The J call may not be correct, given that the DNA end is closer to TRBJ2-5. Germline CDR1 MNHEY, CDR2 SVGAGI. The length of the CDR3 is 15 residues. CDR3 residues: CASRLKPSQGETQYF. CDR3 sequence (DNA): TGTGCCAGCAGACTAAAACCTAGCCAGGGGGAGACCCAGTACTTC.

This chain joins TRBV10-3 and TRBJ1-1; 7 nucleotides match TRBD1. Trimming cost V 8 bases and J 6 bases; bases outside gene matches: 9. CDR3 length: 13 amino acids. Germline V gene lookup returns CDR1 ENHRY and CDR2 SYGVKD. CDR3 sequence reads: CAIQVGGDAEAFF. Written as DNA, the CDR3 is TGTGCCATCCAAGTAGGGGGCGACGCTGAAGCTTTCTTT.

Only a few counts were recorded for this clonotype. The chain is built from TRBV6-2 or TRBV6-3 and TRBJ2-1, with D unresolved. Germline CDR1 reads MNHEY; CDR2 reads SVGEGT. Trimming took 7 bases from V and 7 from J, leaving 14 bases between them. This CDR3 is 13 amino acids long. CDR3 in amino acids: CASTITRGNEQFF. CDR3 coding DNA: TGTGCCAGCACCATTACGCGCGGAAATGAGCAGTTCTTC.

The chain has TRBV4-3 and TRBJ2-4; a possible D gene is TRBD2 (6 bases). The CDR3 is 15 amino acids. Germline V gene lookup returns CDR1 LGHNA and CDR2 YSLEER. The germline V and J ends were trimmed by 4 bases and 8 bases, with 18 bases remaining between them. CDR3 sequence (DNA): TGCGCCAGCAGCCTGGGTCAGGGACTCTTGGACATTCAGTACTTC. It translates to CASSLGQGLLDIQYF.

This chain connects TRBV6-5 to TRBJ2-1; 11 bases line up with TRBD2. CDR1 is MNHEY, CDR2 SVGAGI, per germline. The CDR3 consists of 14 residues. V lost 10 bases and J lost 3; bases outside the gene matches: 5. DNA of the CDR3: TGTGCCACACAACTAGCGGGAGTCTACAATGAGCAGTTCTTC. This gives the protein CATQLAGVYNEQFF.

This clonotype was recorded once. V gene TRBV27 combines with J gene TRBJ2-7; 8 nucleotides match TRBD2. This CDR3 contains 16 residues. J was trimmed by 3 bases and V by 0 bases; bases with no gene match: 7. The germline gives CDR1 MNHEY, CDR2 SMNVEV (reference sequence). This CDR3 is CASSLSGTSGYYEQYF. CDR3 coding DNA: TGTGCCAGCAGTTTATCTGGTACTAGCGGCTACTACGAGCAGTACTTC.

This clonotype was detected a few times. This rearrangement joins TRBV6-2 or TRBV6-3 to TRBJ2-7; D might be TRBD1 or TRBD2, each matching 5 bases. The end of the DNA is better explained by TRBJ2-5, so the J call may be wrong. Germline values: CDR1 MNHEY, CDR2 SVGEGT. The CDR3 length is 14 residues. CDR3 in amino acids: CASNPGPVGETQYF. The CDR3 DNA follows: TGTGCCAGCAACCCGGGACCAGTGGGAGAGACCCAGTACTTC.

This clonotype was observed a few times. The CDR3 DNA reads as TGTGCCAGCAGTTTATCGCGCGGGGGCAACAATGAGCAGTACTTC. This sequence encodes CASSLSRGGNNEQYF. The chain carries TRBV27 and TRBJ2-5, with D possibly being TRBD2 (7 bases). The CDR3 has 15 amino acids. Germline CDR1 reads MNHEY; CDR2 reads SMNVEV (reference sequence). Trimming took 0 bases from V and 11 from J, leaving 19 bases between them.

This clonotype was recorded a few times. The chain couples TRBV6-5 to TRBJ2-5, with TRBD2 identical over 10 bases. The CDR3 extends over 17 amino acids. V trimming: 4 bases; J trimming: 5 bases; junction bases outside the gene matches: 13. Germline V CDR1 and CDR2: MNHEY, SVGAGI. The chain's CDR3 is CASSSGLLAGGSETQYF. CDR3 sequence (DNA): TGTGCCAGCAGTTCAGGACTATTAGCGGGAGGTAGCGAGACCCAGTACTTC.

As concerns this clonotype: A read error is likely, as this CDR3 ends without the conserved phenylalanine or tryptophan. J is TRBJ2-4 and V is TRBV5-1, with TRBD2 as a possible D gene (5 bases). Germline CDR1 is SGHRS and CDR2 is YFSETQ. This CDR3 is built from 15 residues. The V and J ends lost 5 bases and 2 bases respectively, with 14 bases between them. The CDR3 loop is CASRQLEATKNIQYL. The DNA for the CDR3 is TGCGCCAGCAGACAACTGGAGGCTACCAAAAACATTCAGTACTTA.

This clonotype was recorded once. V usage is TRBV20-1 and J usage is TRBJ2-3, with 8 bases that match TRBD1. The ends lost 4 bases at V and 6 bases at J; junction bases unmatched: 6. This CDR3 is 13 amino acids long. Per germline, CDR1 DFQATT and CDR2 SNEGSKA (reference sequence). The DNA of the CDR3 is TGCAGTGCTACTCCAGGGGGCATCGATACGCAGTATTTT. Its translation is CSATPGGIDTQYF.

There are a few counts of this clonotype. The CDR3 nucleotides read TGTGCCAGCTCCGGCGCCGGCTCCTACAATGAGCAGTTCTTC. It yields the protein CASSGAGSYNEQFF. This chain connects TRBV4-2 to TRBJ2-1; no reliable D call. The V and J ends lost 8 bases and 0 bases respectively, with 11 bases between them. The germline gives CDR1 LGHNA, CDR2 YNFKEQ. The CDR3 is 14 amino acids.

The CDR3 region is CASSFHRDYEQYF. DNA for the CDR3: TGCGCCAGCAGCTTCCACAGGGACTACGAGCAGTACTTC. The gene calls are TRBV5-1 and TRBJ2-5, with TRBD1 as a possible D gene (6 bases). The end of the DNA aligns better with TRBJ2-7, so the J call may be wrong. Germline V gene data show CDR1 as SGHRS and CDR2 as YFSETQ. The CDR3 length is 13 residues.

The V call is TRBV20-1, the J call TRBJ2-7; D is undetermined. With 3 bases removed from V and 2 bases from J, the gap between germline ends came to 17 bases. Germline V gene data show CDR1 as DFQATT and CDR2 as SNEGSKA (reference sequence). The CDR3 runs 15 residues. For the CDR3, the DNA is TGCAGTGCTAGTCTTTCCGGACCCCAAACCTACGAGCAGTACTTC. Residues: CSASLSGPQTYEQYF.

In this sample, this clonotype turned up a few times. The chain joins TRBV4-2 to TRBJ2-3; 12 bases fit TRBD2. V lost 4 bases to trimming and J lost 5 bases; unmatched junction nucleotides: 7. The V gene's germline CDR1 is LGHNA and CDR2 YNFKEQ. CDR3 length: 16 amino acids. DNA for the CDR3: TGTGCCAGCAGCCCCCGACTAGCGGGAGAAGGAGATACGCAGTATTTT. It codes for CASSPRLAGEGDTQYF.